These 15 T cell receptor beta chains came from one sample sequenced in a study of glioma-infiltrating T cells. The iRepertoire nested amplicon-rescue multiplex PCR amplified TCR alpha and beta CDR3s from RNA. TCRdb reprocessed the multiplex PCR reads via MiXCR and lists one record per CDR3 protein. The sample lists 3,500 to 4,000 distinct CDR3 sequences, roughly 90% occurring once. The sample taken for sequencing was glioma tissue, nonneoplastic brain tissue, or PBMCs (not recorded which). These receptor sequences come from a human donor with low-grade glioma or glioblastoma, undergoing nonglioma brain surgery, or in good health (not recorded which).

Concerning this clonotype: A library made for alpha chains picked up this beta chain off target, so its size means little. In DNA, the CDR3 is TGTGCCAGCAGCGAACGACAGGGAATGAACACTGAAGCTTTCTTT. Protein: CASSERQGMNTEAFF. This chain uses TRBV28 with TRBJ1-1, with 7 bases fitting TRBD1. The CDR3 contains 15 residues. Unmatched junction bases numbered 7, after V lost 6 bases and J lost 0 bases. Germline V CDR1 and CDR2: MDHEN, SYDVKM.

On this clonotype itself: One junction end disagrees with the germline gene, perhaps due to a read error. Because this beta chain is a stray read in a library intended to capture alpha chains, its abundance should not be given much weight. The chain combines TRBV10-3 with TRBJ2-7; D is ambiguous. Germline V gene lookup returns CDR1 ENHRY and CDR2 SYGVKD. This CDR3 spans 14 amino acids. The CDR3 protein is CASSEGPASYEQYF. CDR3 coding DNA: TGTGCCAGCAGTGAAGGTCCGGCTTCCTACGAGCAGTACTTC.

With respect to this clonotype: This beta chain is an off-target read within a library intended for alpha chains, so its frequency means little. The chain has TRBV2 and TRBJ2-3; D call uncertain. The CDR3 is 11 amino acids. Per the germline V gene, CDR1 is SNHLY and CDR2 is FYNNEI. V lost 8 bases and J 4 bases, leaving 7 bases between the germline ends. The CDR3 loop reads CASSFPDTQYF. CDR3 nucleotide sequence: TGTGCCAGCTCTTTCCCAGATACGCAGTATTTT.

About this clonotype itself: A junction end diverges from the germline sequence, so it may reflect a read error. This beta chain is a stray read from a library made for alpha chains; its abundance is not meaningful. The V call is TRBV10-2, the J call TRBJ2-1, with D possibly matching TRBD1 (5 bases). The CDR3 covers 13 residues. Germline V gives CDR1 WSHSY, CDR2 SAAADI. The CDR3 nucleotides are TGTGCCAGCAGGGTGGTGGACTACAATGAGCAGTTCTTC. Protein product: CASRVVDYNEQFF.

Comment on this clonotype: In a library made to pick up alpha chains, this beta chain is a stray read with a size that means little. The chain links TRBV4-3 to TRBJ2-7; 9 bases line up with TRBD1. The ends lost 5 bases at V and 0 bases at J; junction bases unmatched: 2. CDR3 length: 14 residues. The germline CDR1 and CDR2 sequences are LGHNA and YSLEER. The chain's CDR3 is CASSRTGASYEQYF. DNA of the CDR3: TGCGCCAGCAGCAGGACAGGGGCCTCCTACGAGCAGTACTTC.

Details on this clonotype: This beta chain represents an off-target read in a library built for alpha chains; its size is of limited meaning. CDR3 in DNA: TGCAGTGCTAGAGATGAGGGACAGCACTACTATGGCTACACCTTC. This sequence encodes CSARDEGQHYYGYTF. This sequence joins TRBV20-1 and TRBJ1-2; 7 nucleotides agree with TRBD1. There are 15 residues in the CDR3. Germline V CDR1 and CDR2: DFQATT, SNEGSKA (reference sequence). V was clipped by 0 bases and J by 3 bases; unmatched bases: 7.

As for this clonotype: This beta chain is a stray read from a library made for alpha chains; its abundance is not meaningful. This chain joins TRBV6-2 or TRBV6-3 and TRBJ1-6, with a weak D call TRBD1 (5 bases). Germline V lookup: CDR1 MNHEY, CDR2 SVGEGT. V lost 6 bases to trimming and J lost 8 bases, with 17 bases between them. The CDR3 length is 15 residues. CDR3 loop: CASRSGQGPYSPLHF. The CDR3 DNA reads TGTGCCAGCAGAAGTGGACAAGGCCCCTATTCACCCCTCCACTTT.

For this clonotype: This beta chain slipped into a library made for alpha chains as a stray read, so its size is not meaningful. The chain links TRBV6-2 or TRBV6-3 to TRBJ1-1; no definite D call. Trimming stripped 3 bases from V and 0 bases from J, with 8 bases between. Germline CDR1 is MNHEY and CDR2 is SVGEGT. The CDR3 runs to 14 residues. The CDR3 coding sequence is TGTGCCAGCAGTTATTATGGGGTGAACACTGAAGCTTTCTTT. Translation gives CASSYYGVNTEAFF.

To note about this clonotype: Since the library was made to target alpha chains, this beta chain is a stray read and its abundance is not meaningful. The rearrangement uses TRBV10-3 and TRBJ1-4; weak D call: TRBD1 (5 bases). This CDR3 spans 14 amino acids. Germline V gives CDR1 ENHRY, CDR2 SYGVKD. Between the trimmed V and J ends, which lost 4 bases and 0 bases, there was a span of 6 bases. CDR3 coding DNA: TGTGCCATCAGTGGGACAACAACTAATGAAAAACTGTTTTTT. It yields the protein CAISGTTTNEKLFF.

Worth noting for this clonotype: Found in a library prepared for alpha chains, this beta chain is an off-target read, and its abundance has little meaning. This sequence joins TRBV28 and TRBJ1-6; D not resolved. Germline V gives CDR1 MDHEN, CDR2 SYDVKM. Trimming took off 2 bases at V and 9 bases at J, with 8 bases between the two ends. This CDR3 contains 13 residues. CDR3 sequence reads: CASSLLWGSPLHF. The CDR3, as DNA: TGTGCCAGCAGTTTACTGTGGGGTTCACCCCTCCACTTT.

Turning to this clonotype: The library was prepared for alpha chains; this beta chain is a stray read, so its frequency means little. CDR3: CATTDTPTTEAFF. CDR3 in DNA: TGTGCCACAACTGACACACCAACCACTGAAGCTTTCTTT. The J gene is TRBJ1-1, the V gene TRBV15; D not resolved. The germline gives CDR1 LNHNV, CDR2 YYDKDF (reference sequence). V gave up 9 bases and J gave up 4 bases, with 15 bases separating them. The CDR3 sequence is 13 residues long.

Remarks on this clonotype: This beta chain is an off-target read within a library intended for alpha chains, so its frequency means little. This chain connects TRBV20-1 to TRBJ2-5, with D unresolved. The germline V gene has CDR1 DFQATT and CDR2 SNEGSKA (reference sequence). The CDR3 has 13 residues. V was shortened by 0 bases and J by 1 base, with 6 bases between the two germline ends. CDR3 in DNA: TGCAGTGCTAGAGAAGGAACCCAAGAGACCCAGTACTTC. This encodes CSAREGTQETQYF.

This clonotype was observed a single time. Within a library made for alpha chains, this beta chain is off target, and its count is uninformative. The rearrangement links TRBV6-1 to TRBJ2-7; D may match TRBD1 or TRBD2 (5 bases each). V was pared by 8 bases and J by 6 bases, with 20 bases between. The CDR3 extends over 14 amino acids. From germline, CDR1 is MNHNS and CDR2 SASEGT. CDR3 sequence: CASSSGGLDSEQYF. The CDR3 DNA reads as TGTGCCAGCTCATCTGGGGGATTGGATTCCGAGCAGTACTTC.

To note about this clonotype: The library was built for alpha chains, so this beta chain is an off-target read and its size means little. The chain combines TRBV7-9 with TRBJ1-5; D might be TRBD1 (6 bases). Trimming removed 6 bases from V and 7 bases from J, with 13 bases in between. The CDR3 contains 13 residues. The V gene's germline CDR1 is SEHNR and CDR2 FQNEAQ (reference sequence). In nucleotides, the CDR3 is TGTGCCAGCAGGCGGGACACGGACCAGCCCCAGCATTTT. It specifies CASRRDTDQPQHF.

With respect to this clonotype: For a library built for alpha chains, this beta chain is a stray read; little rests on its size. The J gene is TRBJ1-1, the V gene TRBV27; maybe TRBD1 (6 bases). The CDR3 consists of 12 residues. Between the trimmed V and J ends, which lost 6 bases and 8 bases, there was a span of 13 bases. Looked up from germline, CDR1 is MNHEY and CDR2 is SMNVEV (reference sequence). CDR3 in amino acids: CASRPIGQEAFF. The CDR3 DNA reads TGTGCCAGCAGACCTATTGGACAGGAAGCTTTCTTT.